One sample yielded the 10 T cell receptor beta chains listed below, sequenced in a study of response to subunit inactivated influenza vaccine. Each CDR3 protein gets one entry after TCRdb re-called the RT-PCR reads with MiXCR. The sample contains approximately 530,000 distinct CDR3 sequences, less than 8% of which appear only once. This specimen was PBMCs from blood, taken 23 to 25 months after vaccination. These receptor sequences come from a man aged 45 to 70 who received an inactivated influenza vaccine.

This chain links TRBV7-9 with TRBJ2-3; 7 positions agree with TRBD1. Germline V gives CDR1 SEHNR, CDR2 FQNEAQ (reference sequence). The CDR3 runs 15 residues. V gave up 4 bases and J gave up 0 bases; unmatched junction bases: 4. The CDR3 region is CASSSGTESTDTQYF. In DNA, the CDR3 is TGTGCCAGCAGCTCCGGGACAGAGAGCACAGATACGCAGTATTTT.

This clonotype was picked up a small number of times. V and J are TRBV29-1 and TRBJ2-7; 9 bases align to TRBD1. Germline CDR1 and CDR2: SQVTM and ANQGSEA. With 6 bases clipped from V and 2 bases from J, the junction kept 14 bases outside the gene matches. This CDR3 has 16 amino acids. The CDR3 nucleotides read TGCAGCGTCCTCGGCGGGGACAGGGCCAGACCCTACGAGCAGTACTTC. Protein product: CSVLGGDRARPYEQYF.

In its sample, this clonotype was seen many times. The V gene is TRBV5-1, the J gene TRBJ2-1; 12 bases are shared with TRBD2. Germline CDR1 and CDR2: SGHRS and YFSETQ. The CDR3 extends over 15 amino acids. The ends lost 0 bases at V and 9 bases at J; junction bases unmatched: 4. The DNA of the CDR3 is TGCGCCAGCAGCTTGGATACTAGCGGGGGGCGTGAGCAGTTCTTC. Residues: CASSLDTSGGREQFF.

A few counts support this clonotype. This sequence joins TRBV7-2 and TRBJ2-7; TRBD2 matches at 10 bases. Germline trimming cut 3 bases from V and 2 bases from J; bases unmatched to any gene: 4. Germline V gene data show CDR1 as SGHTA and CDR2 as FQGNSA. The CDR3 length is 15 residues. This chain's CDR3 is CASSFRTSGTYEQYF. DNA of the CDR3: TGTGCCAGCAGCTTCCGGACTAGCGGAACCTACGAGCAGTACTTC.

The genes are TRBV12-3 or TRBV12-4 and TRBJ2-1; 9 bases agree with TRBD2. The junction had 2 bases not matched to a gene; V was cut back by 2 bases and J by 0 bases. The CDR3 totals 16 residues. CDR3 in DNA: TGTGCCAGCAGTTTATCACTAGCGGGCTCCTACAATGAGCAGTTCTTC. This sequence encodes CASSLSLAGSYNEQFF.

The V and J genes are TRBV20-1 and TRBJ2-5; no clear D. The CDR3 contains 12 residues. The V end lost 3 bases, the J end lost 5 bases, and 10 bases lay between the germline ends. Per germline, CDR1 DFQATT and CDR2 SNEGSKA (reference sequence). DNA for the CDR3: TGCAGTGCTAGCCCCGCCAGTGAGACCCAGTACTTC. It codes for CSASPASETQYF.

This clonotype was detected only a few times. V gene TRBV6-5 combines with J gene TRBJ1-1; D may be TRBD1 (6 bases). Germline V gene data show CDR1 as MNHEY and CDR2 as SVGAGI. Between the trimmed V and J ends, which lost 0 bases and 4 bases, there was a span of 9 bases. The CDR3 has 14 amino acids. This chain's CDR3 is CASSYSQGFTEAFF. As DNA, the CDR3 is TGTGCCAGCAGTTACTCTCAGGGGTTCACTGAAGCTTTCTTT.

This clonotype was seen a handful of times. The CDR3 protein is CASSPGELTSTDTQYF. CDR3 DNA sequence: TGTGCCAGCAGCCCAGGGGAACTCACTAGCACAGATACGCAGTATTTT. V and J are TRBV12-3 or TRBV12-4 and TRBJ2-3, with D possibly being TRBD1 (6 bases). The CDR3 has 16 residues. Between the trimmed V and J ends, which lost 6 bases and 0 bases, there was a span of 16 bases.

This clonotype appeared a few times. The junction and the germline gene differ at one end; a read error may be behind it. This chain uses TRBV7-7 with TRBJ2-1; D might be TRBD2 (5 bases). The CDR3 is 13 amino acids. Germline V lookup: CDR1 SSHAT, CDR2 FNYEAQ (reference sequence). The CDR3 is CASSLASEGEQFF. CDR3 DNA sequence: TGTGCTAGCAGCTTAGCGTCCGAGGGTGAGCAGTTCTTC.

This clonotype was counted ten times or more. The rearrangement joins TRBV27 to TRBJ2-7; possibly TRBD2 for D (6 bases). Trimming left V 5 bases short and J 4 bases short, with 21 bases between. Germline CDR1 MNHEY, CDR2 SMNVEV (reference sequence). CDR3 length equals 16 residues. CDR3 residues: CASSGAGSGTRYEQYF. DNA of the CDR3: TGTGCCAGCAGTGGGGCGGGATCAGGGACCCGTTACGAGCAGTACTTC.